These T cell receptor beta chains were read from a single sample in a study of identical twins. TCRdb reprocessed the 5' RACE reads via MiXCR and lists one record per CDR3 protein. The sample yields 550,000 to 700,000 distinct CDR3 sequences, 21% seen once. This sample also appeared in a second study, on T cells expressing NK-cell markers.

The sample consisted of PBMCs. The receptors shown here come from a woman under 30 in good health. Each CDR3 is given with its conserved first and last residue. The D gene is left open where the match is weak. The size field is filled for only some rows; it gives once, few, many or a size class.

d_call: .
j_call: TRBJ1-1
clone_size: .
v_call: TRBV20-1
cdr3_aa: CSASGGVNTEAFF
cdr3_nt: TGCAGTGCTAGCGGGGGTGTGAACACTGAAGCTTTCTTT

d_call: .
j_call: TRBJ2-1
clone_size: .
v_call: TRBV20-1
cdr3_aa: CSARDDRGSYNEQFF
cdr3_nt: TGCAGTGCTAGAGATGACCGGGGCTCCTACAATGAGCAGTTCTTC

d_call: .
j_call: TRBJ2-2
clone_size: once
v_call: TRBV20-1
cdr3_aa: CSARWTLNTGELFF
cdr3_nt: TGCAGTGCTAGGTGGACGCTCAACACCGGGGAGCTGTTTTTT

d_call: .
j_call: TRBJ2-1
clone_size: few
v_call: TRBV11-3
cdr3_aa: CASSLTLPGDPRNEQFF
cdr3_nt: TGTGCCAGCAGCTTGACACTCCCCGGGGACCCTCGGAATGAGCAGTTCTTC

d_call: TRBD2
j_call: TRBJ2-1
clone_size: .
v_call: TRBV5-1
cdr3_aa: CASSLIAGDNEQFF
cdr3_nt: TGCGCCAGCAGCTTGATAGCGGGGGACAATGAGCAGTTCTTC

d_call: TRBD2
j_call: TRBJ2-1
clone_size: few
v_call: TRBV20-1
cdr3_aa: CSAPNPPSGVEQFF
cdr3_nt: TGCAGTGCCCCGAATCCGCCTAGCGGGGTTGAGCAGTTCTTC

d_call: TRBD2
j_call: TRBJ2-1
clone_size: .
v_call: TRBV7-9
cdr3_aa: CASSHGLAGGLYNEQFF
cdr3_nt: TGTGCCAGCAGCCACGGACTAGCGGGGGGACTCTACAATGAGCAGTTCTTC

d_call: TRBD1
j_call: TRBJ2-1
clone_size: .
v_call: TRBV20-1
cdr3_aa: CSARKTPGQGRDEQFF
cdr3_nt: TGCAGTGCCAGAAAAACTCCGGGACAGGGGAGGGATGAGCAGTTCTTC

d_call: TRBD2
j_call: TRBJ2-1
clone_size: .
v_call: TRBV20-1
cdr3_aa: CSARRDSGTYNEQFF
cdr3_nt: TGCAGTGCTAGACGAGATAGCGGGACTTACAATGAGCAGTTCTTC

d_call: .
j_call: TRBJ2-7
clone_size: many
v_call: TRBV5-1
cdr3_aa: CASSLPDSYEQYF
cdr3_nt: TGCGCCAGCAGCTTGCCCGACTCCTACGAGCAGTACTTC

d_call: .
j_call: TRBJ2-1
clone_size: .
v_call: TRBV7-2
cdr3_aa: CASSLGGATNEQFF
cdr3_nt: TGTGCCAGCAGCTTGGGGGGGGCCACCAATGAGCAGTTCTTC

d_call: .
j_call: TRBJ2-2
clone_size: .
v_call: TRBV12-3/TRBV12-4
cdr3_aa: CASSLTYGTGELFF
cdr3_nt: TGTGCCAGCAGTTTAACATACGGAACCGGGGAGCTGTTTTTT

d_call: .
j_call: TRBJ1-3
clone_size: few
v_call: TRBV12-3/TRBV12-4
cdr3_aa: CASRAQAGNTIYF
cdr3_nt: TGTGCCAGCAGGGCGCAGGCTGGAAACACCATATATTTT

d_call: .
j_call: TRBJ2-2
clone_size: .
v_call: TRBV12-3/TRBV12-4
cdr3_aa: CASSLRESGELFF
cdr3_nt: TGTGCCAGCAGTTTACGGGAATCCGGGGAGCTGTTTTTT

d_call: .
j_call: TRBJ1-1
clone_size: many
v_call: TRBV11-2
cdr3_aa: CASSLGGGMNTEAFF
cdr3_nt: TGTGCCAGCAGCTTAGGGGGGGGCATGAACACTGAAGCTTTCTTT

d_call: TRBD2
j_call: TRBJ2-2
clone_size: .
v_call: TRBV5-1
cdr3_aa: CASSLGASGNTGELFF
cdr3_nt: TGCGCCAGCAGCTTGGGGGCTAGCGGGAACACCGGGGAGCTGTTTTTT

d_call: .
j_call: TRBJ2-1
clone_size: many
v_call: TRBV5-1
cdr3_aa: CASSLIGNEQFF
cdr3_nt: TGCGCCAGCAGCTTGATAGGGAATGAGCAGTTCTTC

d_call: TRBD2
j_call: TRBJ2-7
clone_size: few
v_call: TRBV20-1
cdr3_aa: CSASSGASYEQYF
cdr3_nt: TGCAGTGCTAGTAGCGGGGCCTCCTACGAGCAGTACTTC

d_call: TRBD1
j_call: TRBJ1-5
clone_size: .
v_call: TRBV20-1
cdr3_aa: CSARGTGIFQPQHF
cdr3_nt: TGCAGTGCTAGAGGGACAGGCATTTTTCAGCCCCAGCATTTT

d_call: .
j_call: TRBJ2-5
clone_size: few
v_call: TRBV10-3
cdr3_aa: CAISGIQETQYF
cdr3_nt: TGTGCCATCAGTGGGATCCAAGAGACCCAGTACTTC

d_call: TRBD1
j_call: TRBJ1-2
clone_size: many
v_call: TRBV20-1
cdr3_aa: CSAPVTGNLGYTF
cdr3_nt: TGCAGTGCTCCCGTGACAGGGAATCTTGGCTACACCTTC

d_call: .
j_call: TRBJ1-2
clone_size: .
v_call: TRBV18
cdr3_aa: CASSATTQGPYGYTF
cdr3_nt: TGTGCCAGCTCAGCTACCACCCAGGGTCCGTATGGCTACACCTTC

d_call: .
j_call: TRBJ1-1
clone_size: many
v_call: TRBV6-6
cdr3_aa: CASSNREVGAFF
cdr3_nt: TGTGCCAGCAGCAACAGGGAGGTCGGTGCTTTCTTT

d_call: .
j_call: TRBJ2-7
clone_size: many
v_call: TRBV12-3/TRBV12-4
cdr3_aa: CASSGGRSYEQYF
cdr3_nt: TGTGCCAGCAGTGGCGGACGGAGCTACGAGCAGTACTTC

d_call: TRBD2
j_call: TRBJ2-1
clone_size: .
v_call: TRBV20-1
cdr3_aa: CSASVAAGSVNEQFF
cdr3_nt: TGCAGTGCTAGCGTAGCAGCGGGATCGGTCAATGAGCAGTTCTTC

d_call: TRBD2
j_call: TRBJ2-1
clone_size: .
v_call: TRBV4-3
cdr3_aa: CASSQGGGTGEPFNEQFF
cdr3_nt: TGCGCCAGCAGCCAAGGGGGGGGGACGGGAGAACCATTCAATGAGCAGTTCTTC

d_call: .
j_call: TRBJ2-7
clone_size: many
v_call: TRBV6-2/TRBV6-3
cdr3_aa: CARRNYEQYF
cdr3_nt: TGTGCCAGACGTAACTACGAGCAGTACTTC

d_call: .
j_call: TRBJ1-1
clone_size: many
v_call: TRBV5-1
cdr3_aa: CASSRPWDSNTEAFF
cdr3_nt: TGCGCCAGCAGCCGGCCGTGGGACTCGAACACTGAAGCTTTCTTT

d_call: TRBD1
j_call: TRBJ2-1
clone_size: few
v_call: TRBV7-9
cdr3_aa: CASTARGGAVNEQFF
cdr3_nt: TGTGCCAGCACCGCCAGAGGGGGCGCCGTCAATGAGCAGTTCTTC

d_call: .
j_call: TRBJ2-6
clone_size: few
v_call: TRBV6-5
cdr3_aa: CASSYWVGRPSGANVLTF
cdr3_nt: TGTGCCAGCAGTTACTGGGTCGGCCGTCCATCTGGGGCCAACGTCCTGACTTTC

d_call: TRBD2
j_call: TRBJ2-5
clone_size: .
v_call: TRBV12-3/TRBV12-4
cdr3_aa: CASSLAGVAQYF
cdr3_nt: TGTGCCAGCAGCCTAGCGGGAGTGGCCCAGTACTTC

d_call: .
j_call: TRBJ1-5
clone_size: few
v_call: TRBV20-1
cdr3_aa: CSAKAPGQPQHF
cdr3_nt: TGCAGTGCTAAAGCCCCGGGGCAGCCCCAGCATTTT

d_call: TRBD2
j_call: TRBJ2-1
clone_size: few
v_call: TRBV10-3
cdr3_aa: CAISGLAGDEQFF
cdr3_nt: TGTGCCATCAGCGGACTAGCGGGCGATGAGCAGTTCTTC

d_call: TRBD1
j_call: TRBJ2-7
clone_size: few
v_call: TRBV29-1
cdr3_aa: CSVPRDRGSEQYF
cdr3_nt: TGCAGCGTTCCCCGGGACAGGGGTAGCGAGCAGTACTTC

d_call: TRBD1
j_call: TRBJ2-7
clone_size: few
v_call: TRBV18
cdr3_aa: CASSLSDRGHYEQYF
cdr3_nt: TGTGCCAGCTCGCTCTCGGACAGGGGGCACTACGAGCAGTACTTC

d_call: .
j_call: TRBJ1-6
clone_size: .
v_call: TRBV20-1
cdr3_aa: CSAAPDGKDSPLHF
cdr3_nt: TGCAGTGCTGCACCGGACGGAAAGGATTCACCCCTCCACTTT

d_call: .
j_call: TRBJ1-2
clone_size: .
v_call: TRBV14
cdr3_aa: CASSPGLQYGYTF
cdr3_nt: TGTGCCAGCAGCCCGGGGCTACAGTATGGCTACACCTTC

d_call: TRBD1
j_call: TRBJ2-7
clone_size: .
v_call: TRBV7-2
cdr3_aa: CASTSGQFGEQYF
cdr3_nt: TGTGCCAGCACCTCGGGACAGTTTGGTGAGCAGTACTTC